This TCR beta chain is drawn from a study of OX40 agonist ivuxolimab in advanced cancers. Study-wide results and limits: Still undetermined is the antigen specificity of the expanded peripheral T cells.

In the case of this clone: Its antigen is unidentified.

Sequencing was performed with immunoSEQ multiplex PCR; in TCRdb, only in-frame clones are kept and a portion is missing. The sample contains about 100,000 clones, 85% to 95% of which appear only once. Sequencing was performed on CD4+ or CD8+ T cells sorted from blood, taken in a trial of the OX40 agonist ivuxolimab. The clonotype originates from an adult with an advanced solid tumor such as melanoma, head and neck, liver or kidney cancer.

CDR3 in DNA: TGTGCCAGCAGCCCGAGAGTTTGGTCTGGGGCCAACGTCCTGACTTTC. It encodes CASSPRVWSGANVLTF. The chain employs TRBV7-2 and TRBJ2-6; D call uncertain. The germline V gene encodes CDR1 SGHTA and CDR2 FQGNSA. This CDR3 has 16 amino acids. Trimming took 5 bases from V and 1 from J, leaving 12 bases between them.